Described below is a single TCR beta chain sequence and its context. Its antigen is still unknown. The entry originates in a study of T cell responses to AZD1222 COVID-19 vaccine. Libraries were prepared by immunoSEQ multiplex PCR; TCRdb keeps only in-frame clonotypes and omits some of them. Of tens of thousands of clones detected, approximately 89% appear once; the ten largest clones hold 5.3%. General study results and limits: Females outnumbered males among donors, who were mostly white British; clonal diversity was possibly underestimated. Across the whole spike, CD4 TCRs peaked at regions 160-218 and 743-854. Unmutated variant regions are reportedly the target of nearly half of TCRs that are spike-specific.

The J segment lost 7 bases and the V segment lost 6 bases, leaving 9 bases of the junction unmatched. CDR3 size: 15 residues. Germline V gives CDR1 MNHEY, CDR2 SVGEGT. Whether given at about 4 or about 12 weeks, second doses were pooled. Sequencing was performed on peripheral blood, taken 28 days after the second AZD1222 dose. The chain has TRBV6-2 or TRBV6-3 and TRBJ1-6; 7 bases are shared with TRBD1. The TCR comes from an adult who received the AZD1222 COVID-19 vaccine. The CDR3 DNA follows: TGTGCCAGCAGCTTTTCCAACAGGGGAAATTCACCCCTCCACTTT. Protein: CASSFSNRGNSPLHF.